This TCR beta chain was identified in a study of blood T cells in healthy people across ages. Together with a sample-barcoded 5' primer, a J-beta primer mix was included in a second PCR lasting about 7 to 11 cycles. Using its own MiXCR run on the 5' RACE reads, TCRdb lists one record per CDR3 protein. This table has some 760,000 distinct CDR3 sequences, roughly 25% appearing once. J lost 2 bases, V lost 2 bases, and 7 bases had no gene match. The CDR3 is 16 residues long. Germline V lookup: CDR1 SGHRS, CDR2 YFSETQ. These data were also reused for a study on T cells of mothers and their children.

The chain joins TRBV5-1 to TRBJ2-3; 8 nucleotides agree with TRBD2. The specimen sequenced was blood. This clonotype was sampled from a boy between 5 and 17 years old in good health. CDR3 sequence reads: CASSFEREIDTDTQYF. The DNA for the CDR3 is TGCGCCAGCAGCTTCGAGCGGGAGATCGACACAGATACGCAGTATTTT.